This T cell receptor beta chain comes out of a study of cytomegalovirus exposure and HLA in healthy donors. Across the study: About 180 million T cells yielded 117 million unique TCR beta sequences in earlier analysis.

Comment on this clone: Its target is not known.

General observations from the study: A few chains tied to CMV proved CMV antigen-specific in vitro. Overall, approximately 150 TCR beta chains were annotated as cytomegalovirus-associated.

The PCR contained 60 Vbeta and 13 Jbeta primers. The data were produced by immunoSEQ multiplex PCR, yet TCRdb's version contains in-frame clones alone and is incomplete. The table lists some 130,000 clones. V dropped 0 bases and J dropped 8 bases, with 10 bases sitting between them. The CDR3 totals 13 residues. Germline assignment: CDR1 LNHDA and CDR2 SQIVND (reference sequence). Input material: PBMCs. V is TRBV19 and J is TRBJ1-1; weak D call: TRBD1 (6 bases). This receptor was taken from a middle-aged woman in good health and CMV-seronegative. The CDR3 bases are TGTGCCAGTAGTATAGAGGGCAGGGGAGAAGCTTTCTTT. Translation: CASSIEGRGEAFF.